Here is one TCR beta chain with its context. TCRdb processed the reads anew with MiXCR; each CDR3 protein has one entry. The sample records fewer than 550,000 distinct CDR3 sequences, 25% to 40% being singletons. This sample is drawn from a study of T cell repertoires in cytomegalovirus infection. The germline V and J ends were trimmed by 0 bases and 2 bases, with 11 bases remaining between them. The CDR3 totals 15 residues. CDR1 is SGHDT, CDR2 YYEEEE, per germline. The rearrangement links TRBV5-6 to TRBJ1-2, with D hard to call. The sequence came from a human donor in good health (CMV status not recorded). Some clones in this sample may be carry-over from other donors' samples. Sequenced input: PBMCs. The CDR3 reads CASSLGGGSNYGYTF. As DNA, the CDR3 is TGTGCCAGCAGCTTGGGGGGAGGCAGCAACTATGGCTACACCTTC.